Listed below are T cell receptor beta chains from one sample, sequenced in a study of spatial heterogeneity in lung cancer. In TCRdb, the 5' RACE reads were re-called with MiXCR into one record per CDR3 protein. The top ten hold over 40% of the sample, which has around 89,000 distinct CDR3 sequences, more than 10% seen once. The sample consisted of PBMCs, taken at surgery. The receptors here all came from a male donor with early-stage non-small cell lung cancer. The CDR3 runs from the conserved cysteine through the conserved F or W. Each record gives: D gene, J gene, V gene, clone size, CDR3 protein, CDR3 DNA. A D gene is named only where the DNA matches it firmly. A clone size is listed for some rows: how often the clone was seen (once, few, many), or a class if it is expanded.

d_call: TRBD1
j_call: TRBJ1-4
v_call: TRBV20-1
clone_size: few
cdr3_aa: CSATGTGGATNEKLFF
cdr3_nt: TGCAGTGCTACTGGGACAGGTGGAGCAACTAATGAAAAACTGTTTTTT

d_call: TRBD2
j_call: TRBJ2-1
v_call: TRBV2
clone_size: few
cdr3_aa: CASSPGTSGGESYNEQFF
cdr3_nt: TGTGCCAGCAGTCCCGGGACTAGCGGGGGGGAGTCCTACAATGAGCAGTTCTTC

d_call: .
j_call: TRBJ2-5
v_call: TRBV7-2
clone_size: .
cdr3_aa: CASSFQGGRETQYF
cdr3_nt: TGTGCCAGCAGCTTTCAAGGGGGGCGAGAGACCCAGTACTTC

d_call: .
j_call: TRBJ2-3
v_call: TRBV5-4
clone_size: many
cdr3_aa: CASSPEQTLSTDTQYF
cdr3_nt: TGTGCCAGCAGCCCAGAACAGACACTCAGCACAGATACGCAGTATTTT

d_call: .
j_call: TRBJ2-7
v_call: TRBV29-1
clone_size: .
cdr3_aa: CSVGATLVEQYF
cdr3_nt: TGCAGCGTTGGTGCGACTTTGGTCGAGCAGTACTTC

d_call: TRBD2
j_call: TRBJ2-2
v_call: TRBV6-5
clone_size: .
cdr3_aa: CASSSGTSGSFNTGELFF
cdr3_nt: TGTGCCAGCAGCTCAGGGACTAGCGGGAGCTTTAACACCGGGGAGCTGTTTTTT

d_call: TRBD1
j_call: TRBJ2-3
v_call: TRBV25-1
clone_size: many
cdr3_aa: CASSGTGGTDTQYF
cdr3_nt: TGTGCCAGCAGTGGGACAGGGGGCACAGATACGCAGTATTTT

d_call: .
j_call: TRBJ2-1
v_call: TRBV5-1
clone_size: .
cdr3_aa: CASSLDSVVYLSYNEQFF
cdr3_nt: TGCGCCAGCAGCTTGGATTCGGTGGTGTACCTCTCCTACAATGAGCAGTTCTTC

d_call: .
j_call: TRBJ1-2
v_call: TRBV6-6
clone_size: few
cdr3_aa: CASSKDLNYGYTF
cdr3_nt: TGTGCCAGCAGTAAAGATCTTAACTATGGCTACACCTTC

d_call: .
j_call: TRBJ1-2
v_call: TRBV5-8
clone_size: many
cdr3_aa: CASSLTENYGYTF
cdr3_nt: TGTGCCAGCAGCTTGACAGAAAACTATGGCTACACCTTC

d_call: .
j_call: TRBJ2-5
v_call: TRBV13
clone_size: many
cdr3_aa: CASSYGETQYF
cdr3_nt: TGTGCCAGCAGCTACGGGGAGACCCAGTACTTC

d_call: .
j_call: TRBJ2-1
v_call: TRBV15
clone_size: .
cdr3_aa: CATSSEKRGEQFF
cdr3_nt: TGTGCCACCAGCAGTGAGAAACGGGGTGAGCAGTTCTTC

d_call: .
j_call: TRBJ1-2
v_call: TRBV6-5
clone_size: few
cdr3_aa: CASSYGTLNYGYTF
cdr3_nt: TGTGCCAGCAGTTACGGGACGTTAAACTATGGCTACACCTTC

d_call: TRBD2
j_call: TRBJ2-7
v_call: TRBV6-4
clone_size: .
cdr3_aa: CASRRLAERWASYEQYF
cdr3_nt: TGTGCCAGCAGACGACTAGCGGAGAGGTGGGCCTCCTACGAGCAGTACTTC

d_call: .
j_call: TRBJ2-7
v_call: TRBV15
clone_size: .
cdr3_aa: CATSEDGRGRDEQYF
cdr3_nt: TGTGCCACCAGCGAGGATGGGCGGGGGCGCGACGAGCAGTACTTC

d_call: .
j_call: TRBJ1-6
v_call: TRBV9
clone_size: few
cdr3_aa: CASSVATANSPLHF
cdr3_nt: TGTGCCAGCAGCGTAGCAACAGCAAATTCACCCCTCCACTTT

d_call: .
j_call: TRBJ2-7
v_call: TRBV5-1
clone_size: .
cdr3_aa: CASSLEPAREQYF
cdr3_nt: TGCGCCAGCAGCTTGGAGCCGGCTCGGGAGCAGTACTTC

d_call: .
j_call: TRBJ1-1
v_call: TRBV5-1
clone_size: many
cdr3_aa: CASSGGPTMNTEAFF
cdr3_nt: TGCGCCAGCAGCGGGGGGCCCACCATGAACACTGAAGCTTTCTTT

d_call: .
j_call: TRBJ2-3
v_call: TRBV5-1
clone_size: many
cdr3_aa: CASSSTGAPTDTQYF
cdr3_nt: TGCGCCAGCAGCTCGACGGGGGCCCCGACAGATACGCAGTATTTT

d_call: TRBD2
j_call: TRBJ2-3
v_call: TRBV9
clone_size: .
cdr3_aa: CASSGISGRAGADTQYF
cdr3_nt: TGTGCCAGCAGCGGAATAAGCGGGAGGGCCGGGGCAGATACGCAGTATTTT

d_call: .
j_call: TRBJ1-1
v_call: TRBV18
clone_size: few
cdr3_aa: CASSPYTDEAFF
cdr3_nt: TGTGCCAGCTCACCATACACGGATGAAGCTTTCTTT

d_call: .
j_call: TRBJ1-2
v_call: TRBV3-1
clone_size: few
cdr3_aa: CASSVEGDHYGYTF
cdr3_nt: TGTGCCAGCAGCGTTGAGGGGGACCACTATGGCTACACCTTC

d_call: .
j_call: TRBJ2-3
v_call: TRBV11-1
clone_size: many
cdr3_aa: CASSSRDRMNTDTQYF
cdr3_nt: TGTGCCAGCAGTTCCCGGGATAGGATGAACACAGATACGCAGTATTTT

d_call: TRBD1
j_call: TRBJ1-1
v_call: TRBV20-1
clone_size: .
cdr3_aa: CSALTGALNTEAFF
cdr3_nt: TGCAGTGCCCTGACAGGGGCCTTGAACACTGAAGCTTTCTTT

d_call: .
j_call: TRBJ1-5
v_call: TRBV7-9
clone_size: many
cdr3_aa: CASSQDNQPQHF
cdr3_nt: TGTGCCAGCAGCCAAGACAATCAGCCCCAGCATTTT

d_call: TRBD1
j_call: TRBJ2-5
v_call: TRBV28
clone_size: few
cdr3_aa: CASSFLTGLTETQYF
cdr3_nt: TGTGCCAGCAGTTTCCTGACAGGGCTTACGGAGACCCAGTACTTC

d_call: .
j_call: TRBJ1-2
v_call: TRBV7-2
clone_size: many
cdr3_aa: CASTASEPYGYTF
cdr3_nt: TGTGCCAGCACCGCTTCCGAGCCCTATGGCTACACCTTC

d_call: .
j_call: TRBJ1-2
v_call: TRBV20-1
clone_size: few
cdr3_aa: CSQPTDNYGYTF
cdr3_nt: TGCAGCCAGCCCACCGATAACTATGGCTACACCTTC

d_call: .
j_call: TRBJ2-5
v_call: TRBV20-1
clone_size: .
cdr3_aa: CSARDEETQYF
cdr3_nt: TGCAGTGCTAGAGATGAGGAGACCCAGTACTTC

d_call: .
j_call: TRBJ1-5
v_call: TRBV11-2
clone_size: many
cdr3_aa: CASSSGTFQPQHF
cdr3_nt: TGTGCCAGCAGCTCCGGGACATTCCAGCCCCAGCATTTT

d_call: TRBD2
j_call: TRBJ2-7
v_call: TRBV7-2
clone_size: few
cdr3_aa: CASSPSPSGRYEQYF
cdr3_nt: TGTGCCAGCAGCCCATCCCCTAGCGGGAGATACGAGCAGTACTTC

d_call: .
j_call: TRBJ1-3
v_call: TRBV6-5
clone_size: many
cdr3_aa: CASRPGLASGNTIYF
cdr3_nt: TGTGCCAGCAGGCCTGGGCTAGCCTCTGGAAACACCATATATTTT

d_call: TRBD1
j_call: TRBJ1-2
v_call: TRBV7-8
clone_size: .
cdr3_aa: CASSSRDRVYGYTF
cdr3_nt: TGTGCCAGCAGCTCGCGGGACAGGGTCTATGGCTACACCTTC

d_call: .
j_call: TRBJ1-4
v_call: TRBV7-2
clone_size: many
cdr3_aa: CASSLGGREKLFF
cdr3_nt: TGTGCCAGCAGCTTAGGAGGGCGGGAAAAACTGTTTTTT

d_call: .
j_call: TRBJ2-1
v_call: TRBV5-1
clone_size: .
cdr3_aa: CASSLEAGSSYNEQFF
cdr3_nt: TGCGCCAGCAGCTTGGAGGCGGGGAGCTCCTACAATGAGCAGTTCTTC

d_call: .
j_call: TRBJ1-5
v_call: TRBV7-9
clone_size: many
cdr3_aa: CASSLVNDNQPQHF
cdr3_nt: TGTGCCAGCAGCTTGGTCAATGACAATCAGCCCCAGCATTTT

d_call: TRBD1
j_call: TRBJ1-2
v_call: TRBV28
clone_size: few
cdr3_aa: CAIREGAEGYTF
cdr3_nt: TGTGCCATCCGAGAGGGGGCGGAAGGCTACACCTTC

d_call: .
j_call: TRBJ2-1
v_call: TRBV5-5
clone_size: many
cdr3_aa: CASSLEEGRPEQFF
cdr3_nt: TGTGCCAGCAGCTTGGAAGAGGGGCGCCCTGAGCAGTTCTTC

d_call: .
j_call: TRBJ2-2
v_call: TRBV29-1
clone_size: .
cdr3_aa: CSVEGTTGELFF
cdr3_nt: TGCAGCGTTGAGGGGACCACCGGGGAGCTGTTTTTT

d_call: .
j_call: TRBJ1-5
v_call: TRBV27
clone_size: .
cdr3_aa: CASSLWGRQPQHF
cdr3_nt: TGTGCCAGCAGTTTATGGGGGCGGCAGCCCCAGCATTTT

d_call: TRBD2
j_call: TRBJ2-2
v_call: TRBV20-1
clone_size: few
cdr3_aa: CSARRGRAAGELFF
cdr3_nt: TGCAGTGCTAGACGTGGGAGGGCCGCCGGGGAGCTGTTTTTT

d_call: TRBD1
j_call: TRBJ2-1
v_call: TRBV24-1
clone_size: .
cdr3_aa: CATSDIQRQGKQFF
cdr3_nt: TGTGCCACCAGTGATATCCAACGACAGGGGAAGCAGTTCTTC

d_call: .
j_call: TRBJ2-5
v_call: TRBV5-4
clone_size: .
cdr3_aa: CASSIDGTQTQYF
cdr3_nt: TGTGCCAGCAGTATTGATGGCACCCAGACCCAGTACTTC

d_call: .
j_call: TRBJ1-5
v_call: TRBV4-3
clone_size: many
cdr3_aa: CASSQDPGGYSQPQHF
cdr3_nt: TGCGCCAGCAGCCAAGATCCTGGCGGTTATAGTCAGCCCCAGCATTTT

d_call: .
j_call: TRBJ1-2
v_call: TRBV3-1
clone_size: many
cdr3_aa: CASSQDGQRGYTF
cdr3_nt: TGTGCCAGCAGCCAAGACGGACAGAGAGGCTACACCTTC

d_call: .
j_call: TRBJ2-7
v_call: TRBV27
clone_size: .
cdr3_aa: CASSLRSRTDEQYF
cdr3_nt: TGTGCCAGCAGTTTAAGGAGCCGGACGGACGAGCAGTACTTC

d_call: TRBD1
j_call: TRBJ1-6
v_call: TRBV7-2
clone_size: many
cdr3_aa: CASSSMTGPSPLHF
cdr3_nt: TGTGCCAGCAGCTCCATGACAGGGCCTTCACCCCTCCACTTT

d_call: TRBD1
j_call: TRBJ2-2
v_call: TRBV7-3
clone_size: .
cdr3_aa: CASSTGLNRGTGELFF
cdr3_nt: TGTGCCAGCAGCACCGGCCTTAACAGGGGCACCGGGGAGCTGTTTTTT

d_call: TRBD1
j_call: TRBJ2-7
v_call: TRBV5-6
clone_size: few
cdr3_aa: CASSSGTGIEQYF
cdr3_nt: TGTGCCAGCTCCTCCGGGACAGGGATTGAGCAGTACTTC

d_call: TRBD1
j_call: TRBJ2-1
v_call: TRBV7-2
clone_size: .
cdr3_aa: CACRPRIDRVGTYNEQFF
cdr3_nt: TGTGCCTGCAGGCCCCGGATCGACAGGGTAGGGACCTACAATGAGCAGTTCTTC

d_call: TRBD1
j_call: TRBJ2-1
v_call: TRBV7-2
clone_size: many
cdr3_aa: CASSPDRGPYNEQFF
cdr3_nt: TGTGCCAGCAGTCCCGACAGGGGGCCCTACAATGAGCAGTTCTTC

d_call: .
j_call: TRBJ2-2
v_call: TRBV7-2
clone_size: few
cdr3_aa: CASSPSKNTGELFF
cdr3_nt: TGTGCCAGCAGCCCTTCCAAGAACACCGGGGAGCTGTTTTTT

d_call: TRBD2
j_call: TRBJ2-7
v_call: TRBV5-1
clone_size: .
cdr3_aa: CASSRGTSGIYEQYF
cdr3_nt: TGCGCCAGCAGCCGGGGGACTAGCGGAATCTACGAGCAGTACTTC

d_call: .
j_call: TRBJ1-1
v_call: TRBV27
clone_size: .
cdr3_aa: CASSYRVDTEAFF
cdr3_nt: TGTGCCAGCAGCTACAGGGTGGACACTGAAGCTTTCTTT

d_call: .
j_call: TRBJ1-4
v_call: TRBV7-2
clone_size: .
cdr3_aa: CASSSGGSTNEKLFF
cdr3_nt: TGTGCCAGCAGCTCCGGCGGGTCAACTAATGAAAAACTGTTTTTT

d_call: .
j_call: TRBJ2-2
v_call: TRBV29-1
clone_size: few
cdr3_aa: CSVRQDTNTGELFF
cdr3_nt: TGCAGCGTACGTCAGGACACCAACACCGGGGAGCTGTTTTTT

d_call: .
j_call: TRBJ2-3
v_call: TRBV6-2/TRBV6-3
clone_size: .
cdr3_aa: CASSYKVATPSTDTQYF
cdr3_nt: TGTGCCAGCAGTTACAAGGTCGCAACTCCCTCCACAGATACGCAGTATTTT

d_call: .
j_call: TRBJ1-5
v_call: TRBV18
clone_size: many
cdr3_aa: CASSPGGSNQPQHF
cdr3_nt: TGTGCCAGCTCACCGGGGGGAAGCAATCAGCCCCAGCATTTT